The rows below give T cell receptor beta chains drawn from one sample of a study of Ad26.COV2.S vaccination and SARS-CoV-2 variants. Libraries were prepared by immunoSEQ multiplex PCR; TCRdb keeps only in-frame clonotypes and omits some of them. The sample carries around 450,000 clones, nearly 90% recorded once. The sample here was peripheral blood, taken in a trial of Ad26.COV2.S vaccine versus placebo. These receptors all stem from a person between 18 and 65 years old who received the Ad26.COV2.S COVID-19 vaccine or a placebo. Both conserved end residues are part of each CDR3. The D gene is left open where the match is weak. The size of a clone is reported for some rows only, either as once, few or many, or as a class for expanded clones.

j_gene,abundance,d_gene,v_gene,CDR3aa,CDR3nt
TRBJ1-5,-,-,TRBV19,CASSIHLMGAAGPQHF,TGTGCCAGTAGTATACATCTAATGGGGGCCGCCGGGCCCCAGCATTTT
TRBJ2-5,-,-,TRBV5-1,CASSLYPGRQETQYF,TGCGCCAGCAGCTTGTACCCAGGACGCCAAGAGACCCAGTACTTC
TRBJ1-6,-,-,TRBV13,CASSEVRSPLHF,TGTGCCAGCAGTGAGGTCAGATCACCCCTCCACTTT
TRBJ2-7,once,-,TRBV18,CASSLGTEATYEQYF,TGTGCCAGCTCACTAGGGACGGAAGCGACCTACGAGCAGTACTTC
TRBJ2-3,-,-,TRBV5-4,CASSLDGITDTQYF,TGTGCCAGCAGCTTGGACGGGATCACAGATACGCAGTATTTT
TRBJ2-1,-,TRBD2,TRBV27,CASSPGLAGLRKFF,TGTGCCAGCAGTCCGGGACTAGCGGGGCTCAGAAAGTTCTTC
TRBJ1-4,-,TRBD1,TRBV4-3,CASSQGRPGQGYNEKLFF,TGCGCCAGCAGCCAAGGCCGACCGGGACAGGGCTATAATGAAAAACTGTTTTTT
TRBJ1-6,-,-,TRBV18,CASSSWASPLHF,TGTGCCAGCTCATCGTGGGCATCACCCCTCCACTTT
TRBJ2-1,-,TRBD2,TRBV6-2/TRBV6-3,CASSQLAAARGEQFF,TGTGCCAGCAGCCAGCTAGCGGCAGCACGGGGTGAGCAGTTCTTC
TRBJ1-1,-,-,TRBV6-5,CASRLGGKAFF,TGTGCCAGCAGGCTCGGTGGTAAAGCTTTCTTT
TRBJ1-6,-,-,TRBV4-2,CASSQDGGLLANSPLHF,TGTGCCAGCAGCCAAGATGGCGGGTTACTCGCCAATTCACCCCTCCACTTT
TRBJ2-3,-,TRBD1,TRBV7-9,CASSSGTGDLTDTQYF,TGTGCCAGCAGCTCCGGGACAGGAGACCTCACAGATACGCAGTATTTT
TRBJ2-1,-,-,TRBV30,CAWSTSWTYNEQFF,TGTGCCTGGAGTACTAGCTGGACCTACAATGAGCAGTTCTTC
TRBJ2-7,-,TRBD2,TRBV18,CASSPPQRGSYEQYF,TGTGCCAGCTCACCACCCCAGCGGGGTAGCTACGAGCAGTACTTC
TRBJ2-3,-,-,TRBV2,CASIHGLDSTDTQYF,TGTGCCAGCATTCATGGGTTAGATTCCACAGATACGCAGTATTTT
TRBJ1-2,-,TRBD1,TRBV2,CASSLIVQGNSGYTF,TGTGCCAGCAGCCTGATCGTACAGGGGAATTCGGGCTACACCTTC
TRBJ1-2,-,-,TRBV6-5,CASRPPGAINYGYTF,TGTGCCAGCAGACCCCCAGGGGCTATTAACTATGGCTACACCTTC
TRBJ1-6,-,-,TRBV6-5,CASRIPGNSPLHF,TGTGCCAGCAGGATTCCAGGCAATTCACCCCTCCACTTT
TRBJ2-1,-,TRBD2,TRBV18,CASSPISGGANEQFF,TGTGCCAGCTCACCAATTAGCGGGGGGGCCAATGAGCAGTTCTTC
TRBJ1-5,few,-,TRBV2,CASRQGGSNQPQHF,TGTGCCAGCAGGCAGGGTGGTAGCAATCAGCCCCAGCATTTT
TRBJ1-2,-,-,TRBV20-1,CSAGQYYGYTF,TGCAGTGCCGGACAGTACTATGGCTACACCTTC
TRBJ2-7,-,TRBD1,TRBV4-3,CASSQDSWTGAYEQYF,TGCGCCAGCAGCCAAGATTCTTGGACAGGGGCCTACGAGCAGTACTTC
TRBJ2-6,-,-,TRBV2,CASSESRVSGANVLTF,TGTGCCAGCAGTGAAAGTCGGGTGTCTGGGGCCAACGTCCTGACTTTC
TRBJ2-7,-,TRBD1,TRBV5-1,CASSRGTDAYEQYF,TGCGCCAGCAGCCGAGGGACAGACGCCTACGAGCAGTACTTC
TRBJ2-7,-,TRBD1,TRBV9,CASSPQDRGYYEQYF,TGTGCCAGCAGCCCCCAGGACAGGGGGTACTACGAGCAGTACTTC
TRBJ1-2,-,-,TRBV4-3,CASSQEDWGDYGYTF,TGCGCCAGCAGCCAAGAAGACTGGGGGGACTATGGCTACACCTTC
TRBJ2-2,-,-,TRBV5-6,CASSLAFVGGELFF,TGTGCCAGCAGCTTGGCCTTCGTAGGCGGGGAGCTGTTTTTT
TRBJ1-2,-,-,TRBV18,CASSPGQHDYGYTF,TGTGCCAGCTCACCAGGGCAACATGACTATGGCTACACCTTC
TRBJ1-1,-,-,TRBV6-5,CASSYSWGGRAEAFF,TGTGCCAGCAGTTACTCTTGGGGGGGACGGGCTGAAGCTTTCTTT
TRBJ2-1,-,-,TRBV6-1,CASSEIQAGLGEQFF,TGTGCCAGCAGTGAAATACAGGCTGGGCTAGGTGAGCAGTTCTTC
TRBJ1-6,-,-,TRBV14,CASGSGNNSPLHF,TGTGCCAGCGGCTCGGGTAATAATTCACCCCTCCACTTT
TRBJ2-3,-,-,TRBV5-1,CASSLVGADTQYF,TGCGCCAGCAGCTTAGTTGGTGCAGATACGCAGTATTTT
TRBJ1-1,-,TRBD1,TRBV5-6,CASSLVPGQAIEAFF,TGTGCCAGCAGCTTGGTTCCGGGACAGGCTATTGAAGCTTTCTTT
TRBJ1-1,-,-,TRBV7-2,CASSLRTGGRMTEAFF,TGTGCCAGCAGCCTCAGGACTGGAGGGAGGATGACTGAAGCTTTCTTT
TRBJ1-2,-,-,TRBV28,CATPSQGWGYTF,TGTGCCACCCCGTCGCAGGGTTGGGGCTACACCTTC
TRBJ1-5,-,-,TRBV15,CATSRGYQGYSNQPQHF,TGTGCCACCAGCAGAGGGTATCAGGGATATAGCAATCAGCCCCAGCATTTT
TRBJ2-1,once,-,TRBV3-1/TRBV3-2,CASSQWGDTLRGEQFF,TGTGCCAGCAGCCAATGGGGAGACACGCTTCGGGGTGAGCAGTTCTTC
TRBJ1-4,-,-,TRBV5-6,CASSLYPGAKLFF,TGTGCCAGCAGCTTGTACCCTGGAGCTAAACTGTTTTTT
TRBJ1-1,-,-,TRBV5-6,CASSDNQRNTEAFF,TGTGCCAGCAGCGACAATCAGAGAAACACTGAAGCTTTCTTT
TRBJ2-1,once,-,TRBV6-5,CASSLDSYNEQFF,TGTGCCAGCAGTTTGGACTCCTACAATGAGCAGTTCTTC
TRBJ1-1,once,-,TRBV7-6,CASSLGPGTNTEAFF,TGTGCCAGCAGCTTAGGTCCGGGAACGAACACTGAAGCTTTCTTT
TRBJ1-2,-,-,TRBV6-6,CASSYNPGSGYTF,TGTGCCAGCAGTTACAATCCCGGGAGCGGCTACACCTTC
TRBJ2-3,-,TRBD2,TRBV3-1/TRBV3-2,CASSQVSGRVADTQYF,TGTGCCAGCAGCCAAGTTAGCGGGAGAGTAGCAGATACGCAGTATTTT